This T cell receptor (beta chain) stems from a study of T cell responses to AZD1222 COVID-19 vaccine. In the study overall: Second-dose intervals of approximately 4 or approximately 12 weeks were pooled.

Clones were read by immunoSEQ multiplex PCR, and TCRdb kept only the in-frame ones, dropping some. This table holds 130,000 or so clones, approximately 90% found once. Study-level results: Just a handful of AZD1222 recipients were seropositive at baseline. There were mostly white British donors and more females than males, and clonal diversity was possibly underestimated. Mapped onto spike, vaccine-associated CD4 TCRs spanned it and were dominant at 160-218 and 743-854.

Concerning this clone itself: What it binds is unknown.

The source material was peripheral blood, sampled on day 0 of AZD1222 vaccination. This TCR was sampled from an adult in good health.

CDR3 DNA: TGTGCCAGCAGCTCCCTCAGGGGGCGAGAGACCCAGTACTTC. Its protein product is CASSSLRGRETQYF. V usage is TRBV11-2 and J usage is TRBJ2-5; 8 bases are shared with TRBD1. This CDR3 is built from 14 residues. Germline V gene sequence: CDR1 SGHAT, CDR2 FQNNGV. V was clipped by 4 bases and J by 4 bases; unmatched bases: 5.